This T cell receptor (beta chain) was captured by sequencing in a study of technical replicates of blood from a few donors (dated 2017 in TCRdb). Library creation used the immunoSEQ multiplex PCR assay. Drawn from immuneACCESS, this table holds only the in-frame rearrangements with V and J called that TCRdb kept. Clones are partly lost; checked studies trace under half to an unresolved V gene and leave the rest unexplained. A total of approximately 70,000 clones appear in this sample, nearly 97% of them only once. Of the sample, less than 0.25% is held by the ten largest clones. The trim is 2 bases for V and 5 bases for J, with a gap of 12 bases between the germline ends. CDR1 MNHEY and CDR2 SVGAGI are derived from the germline V gene. From cysteine to phenylalanine, the CDR3 is 14 amino acids long. Solely the CDR3 DNA is kept, with 42 bases framed from the first base. Comments on this clone: No cognate antigen has been identified for it. No much larger clone is present one base from it, and per-base qualities are unavailable.

The chain couples TRBV6-5 to TRBJ2-5; no D gene call is confident. This sequence originates from a human donor in good health. The specimen was T cells isolated from PBMCs. The CDR3 in this case is CASSYNGERETQYF. In nucleotide form, the sequence is TGTGCCAGCAGTTACAATGGCGAGAGGGAGACCCAGTACTTC.